Listed below are T cell receptor beta chains from one sample, sequenced in a study of chemoradiotherapy in HPV16-positive cancers. Repertoires were generated with immunoSEQ multiplex PCR, while TCRdb's copy carries only in-frame clones and drops some. The sample lists thousands of clones; approximately 84% were seen once. The material was tumor tissue, obtained from a patient who underwent chemoradiotherapy. All receptors come from a human donor with HPV-associated anogenital cancer. Both conserved end residues are part of each CDR3. Clone size, where shown, is once, few, many, or a class for clones that have expanded.

j_gene	abundance	v_gene	CDR3aa
TRBJ2-1	-	TRBV5-6	CASSPWGMSSYNEQFF
TRBJ1-1	few	TRBV7-8	CASSLEGQLFTEAFF
TRBJ2-7	few	TRBV11-2	CASSLVIRESTYEQYF
TRBJ2-3	-	TRBV5-1	CASSLAVSGGLADTQYF
TRBJ2-1	-	TRBV7-2	CASSYYNEQFF
TRBJ2-7	few	TRBV5-8	CASSPTSGTYGQYF
TRBJ2-1	-	TRBV7-9	CASYTPGQASEQFF
TRBJ2-2	-	TRBV7-3	CASSLNGGSGTGELFF
TRBJ1-1	-	TRBV15	CATSRDRVNTEAFF
TRBJ1-5	-	TRBV5-1	CASSPDNSNQPQHF
TRBJ2-3	-	TRBV9	CASSVAQRWSTDTQYF
TRBJ1-1	-	TRBV7-2	CASSPSGTLENTEAFF
TRBJ1-4	-	TRBV11-2	CASSNPGAKLFF
TRBJ2-6	-	TRBV7-2	CASSHESSGANVLTF
TRBJ1-2	once	TRBV5-5	CASSTQTGEFGYTF
TRBJ2-3	-	TRBV11-1	CASSLALAGPTDTQYF
TRBJ1-1	large	TRBV6-5	CASSYAPGLSGTEAFF
TRBJ2-7	-	TRBV7-9	CASSSVGAAYEQYF
TRBJ1-1	-	TRBV19	CASSYRTGDTEAFF
TRBJ1-6	few	TRBV4-3	CASSQDASYNSPLHF